What follows is one T cell receptor (beta chain) and its context. Its antigen is unknown. Base qualities are not recorded, but no much larger clone differs from it by a single base. From cysteine to phenylalanine, the CDR3 is 15 amino acids long. The sequence is cut down to CDR3 DNA, 45 bases in frame from base 1. From the germline V gene, CDR1 is SGHAT and CDR2 is FQNNGV. From V the trimming removes 3 bases and from J it removes 4 bases, while the gene matches leave 8 bases of the junction unaccounted for. The data are from a study of chemoradiotherapy in HPV16-positive cancers (dated by TCRdb to 2021 to 2024). At the level of the whole study: Candidate HPV-specific T-cell clones and common TCR motifs were defined by functional T-cell assays performed on cells from two HPV16-positive patients. The study set out to ask whether T-cell immunity against the HPV oncoproteins E6 and E7 changes over the course of chemoradiotherapy and whether that immunity affects survival. The candidate HPV-specific TCRs and motifs were subsequently tracked in TCR repertoires obtained from 90 or so patients with HPV-related cancers.

Because repertoires were sampled repeatedly during chemoradiotherapy, clonal expansion in the tumor microenvironment could be followed. The library was made by the immunoSEQ multiplex PCR assay. TCRdb took this table from immuneACCESS and kept in-frame rearrangements with V and J called. Such tables lack part of the clones; where checked against another copy, unresolved V genes explain under half of the gap, and the rest is unexplained. Recorded for this sample are more than 13,000 clones; 85% to 90% of them occurred a single time. Together, the top ten hold approximately 3.5% of the sample. Broader findings and caveats from the paper: Improved recurrence-free survival in HPV16-positive patients was associated with expansion of HPV-responsive T cells during chemoradiotherapy. Only a couple of HPV16-positive patients were used to derive the functional definition of HPV-specific T cells, and the survival association was reported for HPV16-positive patients. Expansion of candidate HPV-specific clones and E7-related TCR motifs was observed in the tumor microenvironment during treatment, whereas no such expansion was observed for non-HPV-specific T cells.

The chain joins TRBV11-2 to TRBJ1-2, with 7 bases aligning to TRBD1. The sample consisted of blood, taken from a patient who underwent chemoradiotherapy. The TCR sequence derives from a human donor with HPV-associated anogenital cancer. The CDR3 protein: CASSLDTGTAYGYTF. The DNA sequence follows: TGTGCCAGCAGCTTGGACACCGGGACAGCCTATGGCTACACCTTC.